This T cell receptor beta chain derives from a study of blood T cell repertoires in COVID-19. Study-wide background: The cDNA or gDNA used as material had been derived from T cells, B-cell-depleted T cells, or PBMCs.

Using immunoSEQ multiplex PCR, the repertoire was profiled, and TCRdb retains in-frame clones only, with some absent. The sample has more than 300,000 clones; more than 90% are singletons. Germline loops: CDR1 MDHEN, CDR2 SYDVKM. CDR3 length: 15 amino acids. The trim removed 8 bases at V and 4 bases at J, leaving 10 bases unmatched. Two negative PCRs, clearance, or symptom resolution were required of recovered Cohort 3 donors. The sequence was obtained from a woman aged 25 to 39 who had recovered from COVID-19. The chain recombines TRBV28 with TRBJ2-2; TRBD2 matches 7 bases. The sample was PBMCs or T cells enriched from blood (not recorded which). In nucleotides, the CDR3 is TGTGCCAGCTGCAAAGAACTAGCGAGCACCGGGGAGCTGTTTTTT. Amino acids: CASCKELASTGELFF.